This TCR beta chain emerged from a study of breast tumors, draining lymph nodes, adjacent tissues. Study findings and constraints: Tumors had less TCR diversity than lymph nodes, more than nontumor tissue.

Germline V gene data show CDR1 as MGHRA and CDR2 as YSYEKL. This CDR3 contains 17 residues. The V gene lost 0 bases and the J gene lost 2 bases, with 14 bases spanning the gap. The lymph nodes were axillary draining lymph nodes from breast cancer patients. TCRdb reanalysed the multiplex PCR reads using MiXCR and keeps one entry per CDR3 protein. This table holds fewer than 300,000 distinct CDR3 sequences, roughly 30% found once. This clonotype was found a few times. Its specificity is unknown. A much larger clone differs by one base, so this may be a read error. This TCR was sampled from a female donor with breast cancer. Some clones in this sample may be carry-over from other donors' samples. This sequence joins TRBV4-1 and TRBJ2-1, with D possibly TRBD2 on 5 matching bases. The sequenced sample consisted of axillary lymph node tissue. The CDR3: CASSQEVRLAAYNEQFF. Written as DNA, the CDR3 is TGCGCCAGCAGCCAAGAAGTTAGGCTAGCTGCCTACAATGAGCAGTTCTTC.